The TCR beta chain described here comes from a study of blood T cell repertoires in COVID-19. Background on the study: From T cells, B-cell-depleted T cells, or PBMCs came the material, which was cDNA or gDNA.

Assay used: immunoSEQ multiplex PCR; TCRdb lists only in-frame clones, some missing. The sample has about 160,000 clones; roughly 81% are singletons. The CDR3 loop spans 13 amino acids. In germline, CDR1 is LNHDA, CDR2 SQIVND (reference sequence). Trimming removed 6 bases at V and 4 bases at J, with 12 bases between. This sequence was found in a man in his forties with acute or convalescent COVID-19. The chain uses TRBV19 and TRBJ1-1; weak D call: TRBD1 (5 bases). Sequenced: peripheral blood. Here the CDR3 DNA reads TGTGCCAGTAGGGTGGGGGGAAGCACTGAAGCTTTCTTT. Translated, it gives CASRVGGSTEAFF. The full variable domain, with the rest looked up from reference TRBV19 and TRBJ1-1, is DGGITQSPKYLFRKEGQNVTLSCEQNLNHDAMYWYRQDPGQGLRLIYYSQIVNDFQKGDIAEGYSVSREKKESFPLTVTSAQKNPTAFYLCASRVGGSTEAFFGQGTRLTVV.